Shown below are 14 T cell receptor beta chains from a single sample sequenced in a study of tumour-infiltrating T cells in Burkitt lymphoma (dated by TCRdb to 2019 to 2021). The library was made by the immunoSEQ multiplex PCR assay. In TCRdb, the immuneACCESS table is reduced to in-frame sequences with V and J assigned. These tables do not hold every clone; where another copy was compared, an unresolved V gene accounts for under half, and the others remain unexplained. This sample comprises approximately 14,000 clones, 85% to 90% of them detected only once. Of the sample, about 1.3% falls within the top ten clones. The sample consisted of tumor tissue. These receptors all come from a human donor with diffuse large B-cell lymphoma.

V is TRBV11-2 and J is TRBJ2-7; 7 nucleotides agree with TRBD2. The CDR3 runs 13 residues. V lost 5 bases, J lost 3 bases, and 4 bases stayed unmatched. Germline values: CDR1 SGHAT, CDR2 FQNNGV. CDR3: CASSAGLVYEQYF. As DNA, the CDR3 is TGTGCCAGCAGCGCCGGACTAGTCTACGAGCAGTACTTC.

V and J are TRBV7-9 and TRBJ2-1; the D is unclear. V was shortened by 2 bases and J by 7 bases, with 9 bases between the two germline ends. Germline CDR1 is SEHNR and CDR2 is FQNEAQ (reference sequence). This CDR3 comprises 13 residues. CDR3 amino acids: CASSLYAHNEQFF. CDR3 DNA sequence: TGTGCCAGCAGCTTATATGCACATAATGAGCAGTTCTTC.

The chain recombines TRBV4-1 with TRBJ2-7; D is unresolved. V was pared by 1 base and J by 0 bases, with 10 bases between. The CDR3 has 15 residues. CDR1 and CDR2 from the germline V gene are MGHRA and YSYEKL. CDR3 region: CASSQVKRSSYEQYF. CDR3 DNA sequence: TGCGCCAGCAGCCAAGTTAAGAGGAGCTCCTACGAGCAGTACTTC.

The chain has TRBV29-1 and TRBJ1-2, with D unresolved. The V end lost 3 bases, the J end lost 5 bases, and 10 bases lay between the germline ends. From germline, CDR1 is SQVTM and CDR2 ANQGSEA. The CDR3 contains 12 residues. CDR3 residues: CSVENSGYGYTF. The DNA of the CDR3 is TGCAGCGTTGAGAACTCAGGTTATGGCTACACCTTC.

The V and J genes are TRBV7-3 and TRBJ1-2; 8 bases align to TRBD1. There are 14 residues in the CDR3. Germline V gives CDR1 SGHTA, CDR2 FQGTGA. J was trimmed by 8 bases and V by 5 bases; bases with no gene match: 10. CDR3 in amino acids: CASSPGQGSGGYTF. The CDR3 DNA reads TGTGCCAGCAGCCCCGGACAGGGTTCGGGGGGCTACACCTTC.

The V gene is TRBV5-8, the J gene TRBJ1-6; D gene uncertain. The length of the CDR3 is 12 residues. V gave up 3 bases and J gave up 11 bases, with 9 bases separating them. In germline, CDR1 is SGHTS, CDR2 YDEGEE. Here the CDR3 reads CASSYYLTPLHF. CDR3 sequence (DNA): TGTGCCAGCAGCTACTACTTGACACCCCTCCACTTT.

This clone was counted once. The chain uses TRBV5-1 and TRBJ1-4, with no clear D. The germline V gene encodes CDR1 SGHRS and CDR2 YFSETQ. Trimming pared 0 bases from V and 8 bases from J, leaving 8 bases between. The CDR3 runs to 13 residues. In DNA form, the CDR3 reads TGCGCCAGCAGCTTGGCCGAACGAGAAAAACTGTTTTTT. Amino acids: CASSLAEREKLFF.

In its sample, this clone was seen a few times. The chain combines TRBV18 with TRBJ2-1; 8 nucleotides align to TRBD2. The V gene's germline CDR1 is KGHSH and CDR2 LQKENI. The CDR3 covers 16 residues. V trimming: 0 bases; J trimming: 0 bases; junction bases outside the gene matches: 1. CDR3 sequence reads: CASSPPSGVSYNEQFF. The CDR3 nucleotides read TGTGCCAGCTCACCACCTAGCGGGGTCTCCTACAATGAGCAGTTCTTC.

The gene calls are TRBV7-9 and TRBJ2-1; either TRBD1 or TRBD2 may supply D (5 bases each). The CDR3 has 12 residues. V lost 5 bases, J lost 12 bases, and 14 bases lay in between. The V gene's germline CDR1 is SEHNR and CDR2 FQNEAQ (reference sequence). The CDR3 DNA is TGTGCCAGCAGCCTTGGGACCGAGGCGCAGTTCTTC. It is translated as CASSLGTEAQFF.

V and J are TRBV7-3 and TRBJ1-1; 9 bases align to TRBD1. CDR3 length: 13 amino acids. Germline CDR1 is SGHTA and CDR2 is FQGTGA. After removal of 5 bases from V and 3 bases from J, the junction contained 1 base not matched to a gene. CDR3 loop: CASSRQGDTEAFF. For the CDR3, the DNA is TGTGCCAGCAGCCGACAGGGGGACACTGAAGCTTTCTTT. Full variable domain (remainder filled in from reference TRBV7-3 and TRBJ1-1): GAGVSQTPSNKVTEKGKYVELRCDPISGHTALYWYRQSLGQGPEFLIYFQGTGAADDSGLPNDRFFAVRPEGSVSTLKIQRTERGDSAVYLCASSRQGDTEAFFGQGTRLTVV.

V is TRBV5-6 and J is TRBJ1-5; 8 nucleotides line up with TRBD1. Trimming at V came to 3 bases and at J to 7 bases, leaving 9 bases not matched to a gene. This CDR3 spans 15 amino acids. Germline CDR1 reads SGHDT; CDR2 reads YYEEEE. For the CDR3, the DNA is TGTGCCAGCAGCTATTTCGACAGGGGCGGGCAGCCCCAGCATTTT. It yields the protein CASSYFDRGGQPQHF. The full variable domain, its missing parts supplied by reference TRBV5-6 and TRBJ1-5, is DAGVTQSPTHLIKTRGQQVTLRCSPKSGHDTVSWYQQALGQGPQFIFQYYEEEERQRGNFPDRFSGHQFPNYSSELNVNALLLGDSALYLCASSYFDRGGQPQHFGDGTRLSIL.

A note on this clone: With a much larger clone just one base away, this may be a read error. V gene TRBV6-5 combines with J gene TRBJ1-1; D not resolved. This CDR3 has 13 amino acids. Germline values: CDR1 MNHEY, CDR2 SVGAGI. CDR3 region: CASSYVTNTEVFF. CDR3 DNA sequence: TGTGCCAGCAGTTACGTCACGAACACTGAAGTTTTCTTT.

The V call is TRBV5-8, the J call TRBJ2-4; 9 nucleotides align to TRBD1. Germline lookup yields CDR1 SGHTS and CDR2 YDEGEE. The CDR3 spans 17 residues. J lost 6 bases, V lost 5 bases, and 15 bases had no gene match. As DNA, the CDR3 is TGTGCCAGCAGATATGCCGGGACAGGGATGATGAGAAACATTCAGTACTTC. Amino acids: CASRYAGTGMMRNIQYF.

This clone was seen just once. The CDR3 reads CASRRQGSSNNQPQHF. CDR3 bases: TGTGCCAGTAGACGGCAGGGTTCCTCTAACAATCAGCCCCAGCATTTT. V usage is TRBV19 and J usage is TRBJ1-5; D might be TRBD1 (5 bases). Germline lookup yields CDR1 LNHDA and CDR2 SQIVND (reference sequence). This CDR3 region has 16 residues. The V end lost 6 bases, the J end lost 3 bases, and 18 bases lay between the germline ends. The whole variable domain, remainder taken from reference TRBV19 and TRBJ1-5, is DGGITQSPKYLFRKEGQNVTLSCEQNLNHDAMYWYRQDPGQGLRLIYYSQIVNDFQKGDIAEGYSVSREKKESFPLTVTSAQKNPTAFYLCASRRQGSSNNQPQHFGDGTRLSIL.